These 16 T cell receptor beta chains were sequenced from one sample in a study of monozygotic twins with inflammatory bowel disease. TCRdb reprocessed the 5' RACE reads and keeps a single row for each CDR3 protein, giving no DNA. The sample includes over 350,000 distinct CDR3 sequences. Sequencing was done on a sample of blood. The receptor source for this set is a human donor with ulcerative colitis or Crohn's disease, or a healthy co-twin of an affected twin (not recorded which).

This rearrangement joins TRBV12-3 or TRBV12-4 to TRBJ1-2; with no DNA, the TCRdb D assignment of TRBD1 cannot be verified. The CDR3 contains 13 residues. CDR3 residues: CASRPAGTGGYTF.

The gene calls are TRBV9 and TRBJ2-3. This CDR3 region has 15 residues. The germline V gene encodes CDR1 SGDLS and CDR2 YYNGEE. CDR3 region: CASSVRSASTDTQYF.

The V and J genes are TRBV6-6 and TRBJ1-1. The germline gives CDR1 MNHNY, CDR2 SVGAGI (reference sequence). This CDR3 is 13 amino acids long. The CDR3 reads CASSRTAGTEAFF.

CDR3 sequence reads: CASSLLGDQETQYF. This sequence joins TRBV5-1 and TRBJ2-5. The germline gives CDR1 SGHRS, CDR2 YFSETQ. The CDR3 covers 14 residues. Using reference TRBV5-1 and TRBJ2-5 for the parts outside the CDR3, the full variable domain is KAGVTQTPRYLIKTRGQQVTLSCSPISGHRSVSWYQQTPGQGLQFLFEYFSETQRNKGNFPGRFSGRQFSNSRSEMNVSTLELGDSALYLCASSLLGDQETQYFGPGTRLLVL.

The chain employs TRBV24-1 and TRBJ2-7; TCRdb's assignment of TRBD1 cannot be checked, as there is no DNA. The CDR3 is 16 amino acids. CDR1 and CDR2 (germline): KGHDR, SFDVKD. The CDR3 reads CATSDFFGTGSYEQYF.

This chain connects TRBV9 to TRBJ2-2; there is no DNA to check the TCRdb D call of TRBD1. The germline V gene has CDR1 SGDLS and CDR2 YYNGEE. The length of the CDR3 is 15 residues. The CDR3 sequence is CASSVGSQPPGELFF.

The V call is TRBV24-1, the J call TRBJ2-5; TCRdb picks TRBD1, but there is no DNA to check that call. Germline CDR1 is KGHDR and CDR2 is SFDVKD. The CDR3 covers 15 residues. CDR3 amino acids: CATSKNRGSGETQYF.

The CDR3 here is CASFRGSPSYNEQFF. The rearrangement joins TRBV5-1 to TRBJ2-1; TCRdb indicates TRBD1, and absent DNA this call remains unverified. Germline V gives CDR1 SGHRS, CDR2 YFSETQ. The CDR3 totals 15 residues.

The rearrangement joins TRBV5-1 to TRBJ2-7. The CDR3 runs 14 residues. Germline CDR1 reads SGHRS; CDR2 reads YFSETQ. The CDR3 region is CASSLDVASYEQYF.

The chain uses TRBV13 and TRBJ2-5; the D call of TRBD2 rests on TCRdb alone, since no DNA is present to check it. Germline V gene sequence: CDR1 PRHDT, CDR2 FYEKMQ (reference sequence). There are 16 residues in the CDR3. CDR3 amino acids: CASSLRVGLAEETQYF.

The CDR3 protein is CASSFSPPGEKLFF. This rearrangement joins TRBV28 to TRBJ1-4. The CDR3 consists of 14 residues. Germline values: CDR1 MDHEN, CDR2 SYDVKM.

The J gene is TRBJ2-5, the V gene TRBV11-2; there is no DNA to check the TCRdb D call of TRBD2. CDR1 is SGHAT, CDR2 FQNNGV, per germline. The CDR3 has 16 residues. The CDR3 spells CASSLGRLAVQETQYF. Complete variable domain (other parts from reference TRBV11-2 and TRBJ2-5): EAGVAQSPRYKIIEKRQSVAFWCNPISGHATLYWYQQILGQGPKLLIQFQNNGVVDDSQLPKDRFSAERLKGVDSTLKIQPAKLEDSAVYLCASSLGRLAVQETQYFGPGTRLLVL.

The CDR3 loop is CASSLVLRTSGGYTGELFF. The chain joins TRBV11-1 to TRBJ2-2; absent DNA, TCRdb's TRBD2 call cannot be checked. The CDR3 spans 19 residues. Germline loops: CDR1 SGHAT, CDR2 FQDESV (reference sequence). Combining the CDR3 with reference TRBV11-1 and TRBJ2-2 gives the whole variable domain EAEVAQSPRYKITEKSQAVAFWCDPISGHATLYWYRQILGQGPELLVQFQDESVVDDSQLPKDRFSAERLKGVDSTLKIQPAELGDSAMYLCASSLVLRTSGGYTGELFFGEGSRLTVL.

The J gene is TRBJ2-1, the V gene TRBV6-2 or TRBV6-3; TCRdb's D gene call, TRBD1, goes unchecked for lack of DNA. Per germline, CDR1 MNHEY and CDR2 SVGEGT. The CDR3 is 15 residues long. CDR3 region: CASSYLRGFDNEQFF.

This chain uses TRBV20-1 with TRBJ2-3; TCRdb names TRBD1, which stays unverified in the absence of DNA. Germline V gene data show CDR1 as DFQATT and CDR2 as SNEGSKA (reference sequence). The CDR3 contains 15 residues. The CDR3 here is CSAISRGSGSDTQYF.

The chain employs TRBV4-3 and TRBJ2-2. The germline CDR1 and CDR2 sequences are LGHNA and YSLEER. CDR3 size: 17 residues. The CDR3: CASSQARATPNTGELFF.